This TCR beta chain was observed in a study of shared clonotypes between healthy human individuals. The CDR3 is 15 amino acids. Germline V CDR1 and CDR2: SGHRS, YFSETQ. The V and J ends lost 2 bases and 2 bases respectively, with 12 bases between them. Positive CCR7 selection of CD45RO-negative cells yielded the naive CD8 cells, and terminally differentiated effector memory CD45RA+ cells were excluded. The protocol was immunoSEQ multiplex PCR, while the TCRdb copy is restricted to in-frame clones and leaves out a portion. The sample includes hundreds of thousands of clones, roughly nine tenths of them seen just once.

The clonotype originates from a man between 25 and 39 years old in good health. The chain couples TRBV5-1 to TRBJ2-3; D is possibly TRBD1 or TRBD2 (5 bases each). Material: naive CD8+ T cells sorted from blood. CDR3 sequence (DNA): TGCGCCAGCAGCTTAAGGGACCGATACACAGATACGCAGTATTTT. This translates into CASSLRDRYTDTQYF.